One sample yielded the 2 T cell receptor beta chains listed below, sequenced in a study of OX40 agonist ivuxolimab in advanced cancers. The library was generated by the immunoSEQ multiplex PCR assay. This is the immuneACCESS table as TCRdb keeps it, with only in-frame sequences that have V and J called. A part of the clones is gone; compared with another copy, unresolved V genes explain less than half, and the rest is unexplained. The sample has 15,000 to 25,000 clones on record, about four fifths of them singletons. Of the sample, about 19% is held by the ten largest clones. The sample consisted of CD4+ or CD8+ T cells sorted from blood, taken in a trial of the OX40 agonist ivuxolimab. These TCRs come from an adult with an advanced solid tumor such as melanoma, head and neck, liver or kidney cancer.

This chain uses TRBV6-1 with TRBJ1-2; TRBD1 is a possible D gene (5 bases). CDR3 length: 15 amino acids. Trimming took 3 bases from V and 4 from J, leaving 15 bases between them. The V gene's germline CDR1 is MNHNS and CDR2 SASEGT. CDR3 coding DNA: TGTGCCAGCAGTGAGGGGGAGGGAGCGGGCTATGGCTACACCTTC. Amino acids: CASSEGEGAGYGYTF.

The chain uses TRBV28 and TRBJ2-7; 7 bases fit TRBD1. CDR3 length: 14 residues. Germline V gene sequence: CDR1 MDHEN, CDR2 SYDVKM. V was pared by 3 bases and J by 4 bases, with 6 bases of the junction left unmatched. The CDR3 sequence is CASSFDRARYEQYF. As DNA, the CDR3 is TGTGCCAGCAGTTTTGACAGGGCGAGGTACGAGCAGTACTTC.